This TCR beta chain derives from a study of blood T cell repertoires in COVID-19. Germline values: CDR1 LNHDA, CDR2 SQIVND (reference sequence). The V and J ends lost 5 bases and 7 bases, in that order; junction bases with no gene match: 10. This CDR3 is 15 amino acids long. Produced via immunoSEQ multiplex PCR; TCRdb's table is partial and in-frame only. The sample consists of about 94,000 clones, approximately 83% of them appearing once. V gene TRBV19 combines with J gene TRBJ1-4; 7 bases line up with TRBD1. Sequenced sample: peripheral blood. The receptor comes from a man in his 60s with acute or convalescent COVID-19. The CDR3 spells CASSVIQGTGEKLFF. The CDR3 nucleotides read TGTGCCAGTAGTGTTATACAGGGGACGGGTGAAAAACTGTTTTTT.